These T cell receptor beta chains were read from a single sample in a study of blood T cells in healthy people across ages. TCRdb re-called the 5' RACE reads with MiXCR, one entry per CDR3 protein. Among around 990,000 distinct CDR3 sequences, 20% to 25% were seen once, and the ten largest hold about 0.69%. These same data were also listed under a study on T cells of mothers and their children.

The sample taken for sequencing was blood. These receptors all stem from a girl aged 2 to 9 in good health. The CDR3 runs from the conserved cysteine through the conserved F or W. A D gene is named only where the DNA matches it firmly. Clone size is shown for a subset of rows, as once, few, many or a class of expanded clone.

clone_size,cdr3_length,j_call,d_call,v_call,cdr3_aa,cdr3_nt
-,14,TRBJ2-1,-,TRBV20-1,CSARDEGSYNEQFF,TGCAGTGCTAGAGATGAGGGCTCCTACAATGAGCAGTTCTTC
-,14,TRBJ2-1,-,TRBV7-6,CASSLAPGSNEQFF,TGTGCTAGCAGCTTAGCGCCAGGGAGCAATGAGCAGTTCTTC
few,14,TRBJ1-2,-,TRBV9,CASSPGWEIHGYTF,TGTGCCAGCAGCCCCGGGTGGGAAATACATGGCTACACCTTC
-,13,TRBJ2-7,TRBD1,TRBV29-1,CSVGTGQNYEQYF,TGCAGCGTTGGGACAGGGCAGAATTACGAGCAGTACTTC
few,14,TRBJ2-7,-,TRBV7-9,CASSSDVVYNEQYF,TGTGCCAGCAGCTCGGACGTGGTTTATAACGAGCAGTACTTC
-,16,TRBJ2-3,TRBD2,TRBV12-3/TRBV12-4,CASSITGTSGRRAQYF,TGTGCCAGCAGTATCACCGGGACTAGCGGGAGGCGGGCGCAGTATTTT
-,12,TRBJ1-2,-,TRBV20-1,CSARSRNYGYTF,TGCAGTGCTAGAAGCAGGAACTATGGCTACACCTTC
few,19,TRBJ2-2,TRBD2,TRBV28,CASRPRAGGLVFGTGELFF,TGTGCCAGCCGACCCAGGGCGGGGGGGCTAGTTTTTGGCACCGGGGAGCTGTTTTTT
few,15,TRBJ2-2,TRBD2,TRBV2,CASSVAGGLDGELFF,TGTGCCAGCAGTGTGGCGGGAGGGCTCGACGGGGAGCTGTTTTTT
-,12,TRBJ2-7,-,TRBV29-1,CSVRDGPNEQYF,TGCAGCGTCCGGGACGGACCGAACGAGCAGTACTTC
few,12,TRBJ1-1,-,TRBV5-4,CASSGEGGSAFF,TGTGCCAGCAGCGGGGAGGGGGGGTCAGCTTTCTTT
few,15,TRBJ2-6,TRBD1,TRBV12-5,CASGPGTAGANVLTF,TGTGCTAGTGGTCCGGGGACAGCTGGGGCCAACGTCCTGACTTTC
-,14,TRBJ1-2,-,TRBV9,CASSGNGQNYGYTF,TGTGCCAGCAGCGGGAATGGACAGAACTATGGCTACACCTTC
-,13,TRBJ1-2,-,TRBV11-2,CASSPQGIYGYTF,TGTGCCAGCAGTCCTCAGGGGATCTATGGCTACACCTTC
-,12,TRBJ1-2,TRBD1,TRBV20-1,CSVLQKGAEYTF,TGCAGTGTACTGCAGAAGGGGGCGGAATACACCTTC
few,14,TRBJ2-7,-,TRBV7-2,CASSPGGWSYEQYF,TGTGCCAGCAGCCCAGGGGGGTGGTCCTACGAGCAGTACTTC
few,18,TRBJ2-1,TRBD2,TRBV7-2,CASSPGTSGGKGGNEQFF,TGTGCCAGCAGCCCCGGGACTAGCGGGGGGAAGGGGGGCAATGAGCAGTTCTTC
many,16,TRBJ1-4,-,TRBV27,CASSHRDVSTNEKLFF,TGTGCCAGCAGTCATAGGGACGTTTCAACTAATGAAAAACTGTTTTTT
-,17,TRBJ2-2,TRBD1,TRBV4-2,CASSGLRTGPNTGELFF,TGTGCCAGCAGCGGACTTAGGACAGGCCCTAACACCGGGGAGCTGTTTTTT
-,14,TRBJ2-7,-,TRBV11-2,CASSLGLSGYEQYF,TGTGCCAGCAGCTTAGGTCTGAGTGGGTACGAGCAGTACTTC
-,16,TRBJ2-7,TRBD1,TRBV7-9,CASSYPSRDSTYEQYF,TGTGCCAGCAGCTACCCTTCCCGGGACAGTACCTACGAGCAGTACTTC
few,15,TRBJ2-7,-,TRBV6-6,CASSPGRVGDYEQYF,TGTGCCAGCAGTCCCGGTCGGGTAGGGGACTACGAGCAGTACTTC
few,15,TRBJ2-3,-,TRBV12-3/TRBV12-4,CASSLRWADTDTQYF,TGTGCCAGCAGTTTAAGGTGGGCTGACACAGATACGCAGTATTTT
-,11,TRBJ1-4,-,TRBV29-1,CSVAQDITLFF,TGCAGCGTGGCCCAGGACATTACACTGTTTTTT
few,15,TRBJ2-7,TRBD1,TRBV5-1,CASSRVGTDPYEQYF,TGCGCCAGCAGCCGGGTCGGGACAGACCCCTACGAGCAGTACTTC
-,15,TRBJ2-4,TRBD2,TRBV15,CATSRDLGLADLQYF,TGTGCCACCAGCAGAGATTTGGGACTAGCGGACTTGCAGTACTTC
-,12,TRBJ2-3,-,TRBV27,CASSPRRDTQYF,TGTGCCAGCAGCCCTAGGAGGGATACGCAGTATTTT
-,16,TRBJ2-3,-,TRBV15,CATSRDIGGAVDTQYF,TGTGCCACCAGCAGAGATATAGGGGGGGCCGTAGATACGCAGTATTTT
-,16,TRBJ2-5,-,TRBV7-2,CASSFSGTIKSYEQSF,TGTGCCAGCAGCTTCTCCGGGACGATTAAATCATACGAGCAGTCCTTC
-,15,TRBJ2-3,TRBD1,TRBV20-1,CSARDGTGGPDTQYF,TGCAGTGCTAGAGATGGAACAGGGGGTCCAGATACGCAGTATTTT
-,15,TRBJ1-4,-,TRBV5-1,CASSWSPGHNEKLFF,TGCGCCAGCAGCTGGAGTCCTGGACATAATGAAAAACTGTTTTTT
-,17,TRBJ2-5,TRBD2,TRBV20-1,CSARTMGLAGDRETQYF,TGCAGTGCTAGGACAATGGGACTAGCGGGAGACCGGGAGACCCAGTACTTC
-,15,TRBJ2-5,TRBD2,TRBV7-2,CASSMKAGEIQTQYF,TGTGCCAGCAGCATGAAAGCGGGGGAAATACAGACCCAGTACTTC
few,15,TRBJ2-5,TRBD2,TRBV5-8,CASSSGLAGKETQYF,TGTGCCAGCAGCTCGGGTCTAGCGGGGAAAGAGACCCAGTACTTC
few,13,TRBJ2-7,-,TRBV6-1,CASRQLSSYEQYF,TGTGCCAGCAGACAGTTGAGCTCCTACGAGCAGTACTTC
-,14,TRBJ2-7,-,TRBV21-1,CASNARTVPYEQYF,TGTGCCAGCAACGCCCGGACGGTCCCCTACGAGCAGTACTTC
few,14,TRBJ1-6,-,TRBV4-3,CASSHGGGNSPLHF,TGCGCCAGCAGCCACGGAGGGGGGAATTCACCCCTCCACTTT
-,16,TRBJ2-5,-,TRBV7-9,CASSTDEGWLQETQYF,TGTGCCAGCAGCACCGACGAGGGCTGGCTGCAAGAGACCCAGTACTTC
few,15,TRBJ2-1,-,TRBV7-3,CASSLIPGPLNEQFF,TGTGCCAGCAGCTTAATCCCCGGACCCCTTAATGAGCAGTTCTTC
-,14,TRBJ1-4,-,TRBV20-1,CSAPKTEGGEKLFF,TGCAGTGCACCGAAGACAGAGGGTGGTGAAAAACTGTTTTTT
-,15,TRBJ2-7,-,TRBV15,CATSRDRGTGNEQYF,TGTGCCACCAGCAGAGACAGGGGAACAGGGAACGAGCAGTACTTC
many,15,TRBJ1-3,-,TRBV6-5,CASSADFYSGNTIYF,TGTGCCAGCAGTGCTGACTTCTACTCTGGAAACACCATATATTTT
few,14,TRBJ1-5,TRBD1,TRBV29-1,CSVGDSHSNQPQHF,TGCAGTGTGGGGGACAGTCATAGCAATCAGCCCCAGCATTTT
-,14,TRBJ2-1,TRBD2,TRBV20-1,CSAHREGLAYAQFF,TGCAGTGCTCATCGGGAGGGCCTTGCCTATGCGCAGTTCTTC
few,14,TRBJ2-2,-,TRBV28,CASRPHANTGELFF,TGTGCCAGCAGGCCTCATGCGAACACCGGGGAGCTGTTTTTT
many,12,TRBJ2-3,-,TRBV7-9,CASSLGGGTQYF,TGTGCCAGCAGCTTAGGTGGGGGTACGCAGTATTTT
few,17,TRBJ2-5,TRBD2,TRBV5-1,CASSLLAGVQIQETQYF,TGCGCCAGCAGCTTACTAGCGGGAGTACAAATTCAAGAGACCCAGTACTTC
-,13,TRBJ2-1,TRBD2,TRBV2,CASSRGGDNEQFF,TGTGCCAGCAGTCGCGGGGGGGATAATGAGCAGTTCTTC
once,14,TRBJ1-4,-,TRBV28,CASSPFGVGEKLFF,TGTGCCAGCAGTCCTTTTGGGGTTGGTGAAAAACTGTTTTTT